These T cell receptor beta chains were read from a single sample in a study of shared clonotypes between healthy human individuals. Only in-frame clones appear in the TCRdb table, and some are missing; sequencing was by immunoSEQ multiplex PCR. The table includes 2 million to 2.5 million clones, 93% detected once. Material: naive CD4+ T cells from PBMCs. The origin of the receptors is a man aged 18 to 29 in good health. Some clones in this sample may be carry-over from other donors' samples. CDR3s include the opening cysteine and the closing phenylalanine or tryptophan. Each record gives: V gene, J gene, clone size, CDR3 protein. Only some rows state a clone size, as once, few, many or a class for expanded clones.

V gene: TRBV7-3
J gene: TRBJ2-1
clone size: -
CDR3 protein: CASSLTWRASNNEQFF

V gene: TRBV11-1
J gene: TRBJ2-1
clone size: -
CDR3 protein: CASSLLRYNEQFF

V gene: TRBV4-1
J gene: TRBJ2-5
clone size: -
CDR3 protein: CASSQDSREETQYF

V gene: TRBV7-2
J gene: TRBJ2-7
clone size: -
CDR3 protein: CASSFAERLYEQYF

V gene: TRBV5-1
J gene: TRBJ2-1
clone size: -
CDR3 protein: CASSIYPGTAGLAGGTFSYNEQFF

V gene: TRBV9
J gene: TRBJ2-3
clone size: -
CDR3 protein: CASSVWSNVESDTQYF

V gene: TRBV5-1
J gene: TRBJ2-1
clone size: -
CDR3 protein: CASSLAGSGTYNEQFF

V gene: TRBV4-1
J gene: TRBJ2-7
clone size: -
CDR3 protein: CASSQRPEYEQYF

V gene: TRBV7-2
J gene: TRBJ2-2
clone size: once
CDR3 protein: CASSLAHGTGELFF

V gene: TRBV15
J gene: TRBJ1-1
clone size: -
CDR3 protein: CATSRAPKNTEAFF

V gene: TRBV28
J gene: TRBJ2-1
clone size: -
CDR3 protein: CASANRMSYNEQFF

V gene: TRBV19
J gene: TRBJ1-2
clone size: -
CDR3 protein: CASIGGGTGPLGYTF

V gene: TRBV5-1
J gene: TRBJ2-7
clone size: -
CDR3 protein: CASSSEPGQGYEQYF

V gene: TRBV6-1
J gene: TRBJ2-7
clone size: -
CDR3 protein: CASSEGLAGVYEQYF

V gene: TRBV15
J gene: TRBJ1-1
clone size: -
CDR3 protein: CATSRASAEAFF

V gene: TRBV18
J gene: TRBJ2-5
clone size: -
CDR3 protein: CASSPPSQETQYF

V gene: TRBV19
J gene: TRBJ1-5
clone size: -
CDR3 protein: CASNRYNQPQHF

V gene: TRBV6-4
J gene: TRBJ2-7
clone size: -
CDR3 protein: CASSDGDSGNWGREIYEQYF

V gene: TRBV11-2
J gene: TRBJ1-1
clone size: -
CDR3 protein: CASSLIWTNTEAFF

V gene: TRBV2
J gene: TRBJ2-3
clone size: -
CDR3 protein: CASSDPANTDTQYF

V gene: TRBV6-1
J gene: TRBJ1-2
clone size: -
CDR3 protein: CASSASGLFYGYTF

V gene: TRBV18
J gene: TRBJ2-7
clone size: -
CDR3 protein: CASSSTVAGDEQYF

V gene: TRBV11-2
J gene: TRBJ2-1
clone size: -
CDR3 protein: CASSYIAGGLVNEQFF

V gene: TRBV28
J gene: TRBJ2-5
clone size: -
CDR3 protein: CASSLGASSRETQYF

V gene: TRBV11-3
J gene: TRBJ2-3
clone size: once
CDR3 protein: CASSLTSGSPTDTQYF

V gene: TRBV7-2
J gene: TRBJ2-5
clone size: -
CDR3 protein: CASSLPGLAGQTQYF

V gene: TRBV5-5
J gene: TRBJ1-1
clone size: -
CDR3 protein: CASSSQMNTEAFF

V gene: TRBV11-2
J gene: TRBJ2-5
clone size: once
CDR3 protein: CASSPPGTRGETQYF

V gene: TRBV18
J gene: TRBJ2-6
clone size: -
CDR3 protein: CASSPIQTYSGANVLTF

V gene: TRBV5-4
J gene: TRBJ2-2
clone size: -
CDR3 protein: CASSGGSGLNTGELFF

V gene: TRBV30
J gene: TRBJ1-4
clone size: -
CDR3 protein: CAWNMGRNAEKLFF

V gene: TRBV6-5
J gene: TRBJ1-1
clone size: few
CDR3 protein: CASKVGTEAFF

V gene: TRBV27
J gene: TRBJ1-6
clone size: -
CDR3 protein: CASQGPLNSPLHF

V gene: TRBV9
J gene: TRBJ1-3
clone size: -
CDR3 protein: CASTSGTAGNTIYF

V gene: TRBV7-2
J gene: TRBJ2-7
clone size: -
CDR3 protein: CASSLLLGLAGHEQYF

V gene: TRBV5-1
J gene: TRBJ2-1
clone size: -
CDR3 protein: CASSTTSGDNEQFF

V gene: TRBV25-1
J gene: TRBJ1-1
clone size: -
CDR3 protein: CASSGYSSQGGMNTEAFF

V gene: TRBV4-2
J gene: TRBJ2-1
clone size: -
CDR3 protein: CASSQGSLRDEQFF

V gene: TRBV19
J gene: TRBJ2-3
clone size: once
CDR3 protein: CASSTFSGASTDTQYF

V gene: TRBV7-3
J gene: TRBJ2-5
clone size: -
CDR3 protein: CASSRVGGTQETQYF

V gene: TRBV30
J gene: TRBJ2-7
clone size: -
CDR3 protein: CAWGRLGSEQYF

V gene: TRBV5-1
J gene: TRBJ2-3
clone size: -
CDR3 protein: CASSYGSDTQYF

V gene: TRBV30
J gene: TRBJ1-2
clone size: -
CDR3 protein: CAWGDPGQAPYSYGYTF

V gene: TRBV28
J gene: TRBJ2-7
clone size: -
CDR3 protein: CACLGGVVREQYF

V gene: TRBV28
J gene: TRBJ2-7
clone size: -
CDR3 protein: CASSSVSGTYEQYF

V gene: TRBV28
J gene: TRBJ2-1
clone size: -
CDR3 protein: CATASSGRTVEQFF

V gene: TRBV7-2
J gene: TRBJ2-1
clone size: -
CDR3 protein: CASSLVRTDRDQFF

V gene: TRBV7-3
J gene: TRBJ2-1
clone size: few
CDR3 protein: CASSLGTSGYNEQFF

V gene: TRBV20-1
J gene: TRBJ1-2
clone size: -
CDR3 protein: CSTSYNYGYTF